The text below deals with one T cell receptor (beta chain). In the original processing: The authors estimated nucleated cell counts from reference gene primer amplification. Clones were read by immunoSEQ multiplex PCR, and TCRdb kept only the in-frame ones, dropping some. The V and J calls and clone size come from that table; D and trimming were worked out from the DNA. The data contain some 70,000 clones, roughly nine tenths of them singletons. This specimen comes from a study of blood T cell repertoires in COVID-19. Study overall: Sources were T cells, B-cell-depleted T cells, or PBMCs; the material itself was cDNA or gDNA.

CDR1 is SQVTM, CDR2 ANQGSEA, per germline. The CDR3 spans 13 residues. The junction had 7 bases not matched to a gene; V was cut back by 4 bases and J by 5 bases. Sequenced material: peripheral blood. The chain joins TRBV29-1 to TRBJ1-2; 7 nucleotides line up with TRBD1. This receptor was taken from a man aged 50 to 60 with acute or convalescent COVID-19. This chain's CDR3 is CSVVGTESYGYTF. For the CDR3, the DNA is TGCAGCGTTGTGGGGACAGAAAGTTATGGCTACACCTTC. Together with reference TRBV29-1 and TRBJ1-2, the CDR3 gives the full variable domain: SAVISQKPSRDICQRGTSLTIQCQVDSQVTMMFWYRQQPGQSLTLIATANQGSEATYESGFVIDKFPISRPNLTFSTLTVSNMSPEDSSIYLCSVVGTESYGYTFGSGTRLTVV.